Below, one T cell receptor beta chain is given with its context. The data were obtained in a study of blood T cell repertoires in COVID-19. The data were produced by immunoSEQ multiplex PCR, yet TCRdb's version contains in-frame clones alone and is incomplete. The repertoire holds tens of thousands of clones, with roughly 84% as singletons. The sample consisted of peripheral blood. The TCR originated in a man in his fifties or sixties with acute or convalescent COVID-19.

CDR3 DNA sequence: TGCGCCAGCAGCCAATGGACAGGATCCGGGGAGCTGTTTTTT. As protein: CASSQWTGSGELFF. The chain is built from TRBV4-3 and TRBJ2-2, with 7 bases lining up with TRBD1. The junction had 3 bases not matched to a gene; V was cut back by 2 bases and J by 6 bases. The germline V gene has CDR1 LGHNA and CDR2 YSLEER. This CDR3 spans 14 amino acids.